A selection of T cell receptor beta chains follows, all from one sample in a study of molecular identifiers for immune sequencing clone quantification. TCRdb re-derived calls from the PCR reads in MiXCR, one entry per CDR3 protein. The sample holds 550,000 to 750,000 distinct CDR3 sequences, nearly 20% seen once. The sample consisted of naive CD8+ T cells from blood, with Jurkat cell RNA spiked in. The receptors were gathered from a human donor in good health. Some libraries in this study had Jurkat cell RNA spiked in. Each CDR3 is given with its conserved first and last residue. The D gene is left open where the match is weak. Not all rows give a size; the values are once, few, many and, for expanded clones, a class.

V	D	size	J	DNA	CDR3
TRBV28	.	many	TRBJ2-7	TGTGCCAGCGGGGGAAGACTCGGAGTCTACGAGCAGTACTTC	CASGGRLGVYEQYF
TRBV30	.	many	TRBJ1-1	TGTGCCTACAACGAAATGACCGTTATGGGGACTGAAGCTTTCTTT	CAYNEMTVMGTEAFF
TRBV30	.	many	TRBJ1-2	TGTGCCTGGACTGTTACAGAACGTTATGGCTACACCTTC	CAWTVTERYGYTF
TRBV12-3/TRBV12-4	TRBD1	.	TRBJ2-5	TGTGCCAGCAGTCACACCGGGACAGGGGGCGCAGAGACCCAGTACTTC	CASSHTGTGGAETQYF
TRBV12-3/TRBV12-4	TRBD1	many	TRBJ2-7	TGTGCCAGCAGTCCCGGACAGGCCTCCTACGAGCAGTACTTC	CASSPGQASYEQYF
TRBV28	.	many	TRBJ2-6	TGTGCCACCTTCAGAGCGACTGCCAACGTCCTGACTTTC	CATFRATANVLTF
TRBV11-2	.	many	TRBJ2-5	TGTGCCAGCAGCACTTCGACAGGTTGGGCAGAGACCCAGTACTTC	CASSTSTGWAETQYF
TRBV20-1	TRBD1	many	TRBJ1-1	TGCAGTGCTCTAGACCCAAGACAGGGCCCCACTGAAGCTTTCTTT	CSALDPRQGPTEAFF
TRBV27	.	.	TRBJ2-7	TGTGCCAGCAGTCCGGGTAGCGGAACCTACGAGCAGTACTTC	CASSPGSGTYEQYF
TRBV12-3/TRBV12-4	.	few	TRBJ2-1	TGTGCCAGCAGTTTAGACCGGTACCAAAGTCAGTTCTTC	CASSLDRYQSQFF
TRBV29-1	TRBD1	many	TRBJ2-3	TGCAGCGTTGGGACAGGCAGATTAGATACGCAGTATTTT	CSVGTGRLDTQYF
TRBV7-9	TRBD2	many	TRBJ2-7	TGTGCCAGCAGCCAGATCTGGGGACTAGCGGTTTACGAGCAGTACTTC	CASSQIWGLAVYEQYF
TRBV5-1	.	many	TRBJ1-4	TGCGCCAGCAGCTTGGCCCGAACGGTCGAAAAACTGTTTTTT	CASSLARTVEKLFF
TRBV14	TRBD1	few	TRBJ1-2	TGTGCCAGCAGCCAAGTGACAGGGCACTATGGCTACACCTTC	CASSQVTGHYGYTF
TRBV5-6	.	.	TRBJ2-7	TGTGCCAGCAGCTTGGATCCACTAAGCTCCTACGAGCAGTACTTC	CASSLDPLSSYEQYF
TRBV4-3	.	.	TRBJ1-1	TGCGCCAGCAGCCAAGACCGGGGGGCGGGGGTCACTGAAGCTTTCTTT	CASSQDRGAGVTEAFF
TRBV19	TRBD1	.	TRBJ1-4	TGTGCCACCTCACGGGACAGCGCGTTAGTTGCAACTAATGAAAAACTGTTTTTT	CATSRDSALVATNEKLFF
TRBV19	TRBD1	.	TRBJ2-2	TGTGCCAGTAGTATGGGACAGGGGGCCGTCGGGGAGCTGTTTTTT	CASSMGQGAVGELFF
TRBV19	.	many	TRBJ2-1	TGTGCCAGTACCATGGGCATTCACGGTGAGCAGTTCTTC	CASTMGIHGEQFF
TRBV29-1	TRBD2	many	TRBJ2-3	TGCAGCGTTGAATTGGCAGGGATGCGGGGGGCCTTTAGCACAGATACGCAGTATTTT	CSVELAGMRGAFSTDTQYF
TRBV9	.	.	TRBJ1-3	TGTGCCAGCAGCGCCGGGGGGGGAGACTCTGGAAACACCATATATTTT	CASSAGGGDSGNTIYF
TRBV12-3/TRBV12-4	.	many	TRBJ2-3	TGTGCCAGCAGATCGTTCGGGGGCCACAATAGCACAGATACGCAGTATTTT	CASRSFGGHNSTDTQYF
TRBV4-3	TRBD1	many	TRBJ1-1	TGCGCCAGCAGCCAAGAGGCAGGGGGCTGGATTGGCACTGAAGCTTTCTTT	CASSQEAGGWIGTEAFF
TRBV6-5	TRBD1	many	TRBJ2-1	TGTGCCAGCAGTCATGGGACAGGGAGCTCCTACAATGAGCAGTTCTTC	CASSHGTGSSYNEQFF
TRBV7-9	.	few	TRBJ2-7	TGTGCCAGCAGCCCTGGTTGGGTTGAGGACTACGAGCAGTACTTC	CASSPGWVEDYEQYF
TRBV5-4	TRBD1	many	TRBJ2-6	TGTGCCAGCTACTCACGGGACAGCGGCTCTGGGGCCAACGTCCTGACTTTC	CASYSRDSGSGANVLTF
TRBV19	TRBD2	.	TRBJ2-3	TGTGCCAGTAGTTTGCCGGGACTAGCGGTAACAGATACGCAGTATTTT	CASSLPGLAVTDTQYF
TRBV25-1	.	.	TRBJ1-1	TGTGCCAGCAATGAAGGACCTACCACTGAAGCTTTCTTT	CASNEGPTTEAFF
TRBV7-9	.	many	TRBJ2-2	TGTGCCAGCAGCTTAGGAGGGGGTTTCGACACCGGGGAGCTGTTTTTT	CASSLGGGFDTGELFF
TRBV9	.	.	TRBJ2-2	TGTGCCAGCAGCGTAGAGGGGGTTACCTTCATGAACACCGGGGAGCTGTTTTTT	CASSVEGVTFMNTGELFF
TRBV19	.	few	TRBJ1-5	TGTGCCAGTAGTGAGTCGATGTATCAGCCCCAGCATTTT	CASSESMYQPQHF
TRBV19	.	few	TRBJ1-5	TGTGCCAGTCATATCCGGAATCAGCCCCAGCATTTT	CASHIRNQPQHF
TRBV21-1	.	.	TRBJ1-2	TGTGCCAGCAGCAAAGGTGAAGTGCATGGCTACACCTTC	CASSKGEVHGYTF
TRBV12-3/TRBV12-4	.	.	TRBJ2-5	TGTGCCATCAAAGAAGCGTCCAAGGAGACCCAGTACTTC	CAIKEASKETQYF
TRBV6-6	TRBD2	many	TRBJ2-3	TGTGCCAGCAGTTCTCTTTCACTAGCGGGCACAGATACGCAGTATTTT	CASSSLSLAGTDTQYF
TRBV20-1	TRBD2	.	TRBJ2-7	TGCAGTGCTATAGGGACTAGCGGGATCTCCTACGAGCAGTACTTC	CSAIGTSGISYEQYF
TRBV20-1	.	.	TRBJ2-2	TGCAGTGCTCCCGGGTCGGGACGTCTCACCGGGGAGCTGTTTTTT	CSAPGSGRLTGELFF
TRBV11-2	.	few	TRBJ2-5	TGTGCCAGCAGCTTAACCCCGGGAGAACAAGAGACCCAGTACTTC	CASSLTPGEQETQYF
TRBV2	TRBD1	.	TRBJ1-2	TGTGCCAGCAGGCCTGGACAGGGGGCGGACTATGGCTACACCTTC	CASRPGQGADYGYTF
TRBV7-9	TRBD1	few	TRBJ2-7	TGTGCCAGCAGCTTTGTGGACAGGAGCTTTCACGAGCAGTACTTC	CASSFVDRSFHEQYF
TRBV25-1	.	many	TRBJ1-1	TGTGCCAGCAGCCCCACGGCGGGAGGGGGCACTGAAGCTTTCTTT	CASSPTAGGGTEAFF
TRBV20-1	.	many	TRBJ1-2	TGCAGTGCTAGAGTCGGACTACCTTATAACTATGGCTACACCTTC	CSARVGLPYNYGYTF
TRBV7-8	TRBD1	many	TRBJ1-1	TGTGCCAGCAGCAATGACAGGGATATGGGGACTGAAGCTTTCTTT	CASSNDRDMGTEAFF
TRBV7-2	TRBD2	few	TRBJ2-7	TGTGCCAGCAGCCCCGGACTGGGTAGCGGGGGGCCCGAGCAGTACTTC	CASSPGLGSGGPEQYF
TRBV6-1	.	many	TRBJ2-7	TGTGCCAGCAGTCCTAGGGGCTACGAGCAGTACTTC	CASSPRGYEQYF
TRBV6-5	TRBD1	many	TRBJ1-1	TGTGCCGGAGGGGGCACTCCTGGGACTGAAGCTTTCTTT	CAGGGTPGTEAFF